The rows below give T cell receptor beta chains drawn from one sample of a study of CD8+ T cells in alopecia areata. TCRdb's copy holds only in-frame clones and misses some; the assay was immunoSEQ multiplex PCR. The sample lists about 120,000 clones, roughly 50% seen once, with 10% in the top ten. The sequencing sample was made of NKG2D-low CD8+ T cells sorted from blood. The receptors stem from a human donor with alopecia areata. CDR3s leave out the opening cysteine and the closing phenylalanine or tryptophan. A D gene is named only where the DNA matches it firmly. Size is stated for part of the rows, as once, few or many counts, or as a class when the clone is expanded.

size: few; J: TRBJ2-1; V: TRBV4-3; D: TRBD2; CDR3: ASSQDWLAGNEQF
size: NA; J: TRBJ2-7; V: TRBV27; D: NA; CDR3: ASSSLGRGYEQY
size: few; J: TRBJ1-1; V: TRBV7-9; D: TRBD1; CDR3: ASSYLRDREPEAF
size: NA; J: TRBJ2-1; V: TRBV29-1; D: NA; CDR3: SVEDRGSSYNEQF
size: few; J: TRBJ2-3; V: TRBV9; D: TRBD1; CDR3: ASSVAGTATDTQY
size: once; J: TRBJ2-1; V: TRBV29-1; D: TRBD2; CDR3: SVMGLAGGDYNEQF
size: NA; J: TRBJ2-7; V: TRBV28; D: NA; CDR3: ASSPGFAYEQY
size: few; J: TRBJ2-1; V: TRBV29-1; D: NA; CDR3: SVAGSSYNEQF
size: NA; J: TRBJ2-1; V: TRBV30; D: TRBD2; CDR3: AWSAPGRGGNEQF
size: few; J: TRBJ2-1; V: TRBV29-1; D: TRBD2; CDR3: SAMPTSGRPYNEQF
size: few; J: TRBJ2-1; V: TRBV29-1; D: TRBD2; CDR3: SGGTSGTNEQF
size: few; J: TRBJ2-7; V: TRBV29-1; D: TRBD1; CDR3: SYWDSLYEQY
size: NA; J: TRBJ1-1; V: TRBV5-1; D: NA; CDR3: ASSSEVAEAF
size: NA; J: TRBJ2-5; V: TRBV29-1; D: TRBD2; CDR3: SVSGTSGRAGFETQY
size: NA; J: TRBJ1-2; V: TRBV14; D: NA; CDR3: ASSRAGAVYGYT
size: NA; J: TRBJ1-5; V: TRBV29-1; D: NA; CDR3: SVEGGGGNQPQH
size: NA; J: TRBJ2-7; V: TRBV4-1; D: TRBD1; CDR3: ASSHLVATGNEQY
size: NA; J: TRBJ2-3; V: TRBV29-1; D: NA; CDR3: SVDSGDTDTQY
size: NA; J: TRBJ1-2; V: TRBV27; D: TRBD1; CDR3: ASSQGGRGYT
size: few; J: TRBJ1-5; V: TRBV21-1; D: NA; CDR3: ASSDPDQPQH
size: NA; J: TRBJ2-7; V: TRBV29-1; D: NA; CDR3: SVEVRPYEQY
size: many; J: TRBJ1-5; V: TRBV7-8; D: NA; CDR3: ASSHQDGTNQPQH
size: few; J: TRBJ2-7; V: TRBV30; D: NA; CDR3: AWSTGRYEQY
size: once; J: TRBJ2-7; V: TRBV6-5; D: NA; CDR3: ASSYSTLIYEQY
size: NA; J: TRBJ2-5; V: TRBV29-1; D: NA; CDR3: SVVEGVGETQY
size: NA; J: TRBJ2-1; V: TRBV29-1; D: NA; CDR3: SWESYNEQF
size: few; J: TRBJ1-4; V: TRBV29-1; D: NA; CDR3: SVDTEFEKLF
size: few; J: TRBJ2-2; V: TRBV7-9; D: TRBD1; CDR3: ASTGTGGLATGELF
size: NA; J: TRBJ2-1; V: TRBV29-1; D: TRBD1; CDR3: SVDTGANEQF
size: NA; J: TRBJ1-2; V: TRBV30; D: NA; CDR3: AWRRAGYYGYT
size: once; J: TRBJ2-7; V: TRBV13; D: NA; CDR3: ASSLPFSSYEQY
size: NA; J: TRBJ1-2; V: TRBV29-1; D: TRBD1; CDR3: SVTDRDYGYT
size: NA; J: TRBJ2-5; V: TRBV2; D: TRBD2; CDR3: ASSEAREVETQY
size: NA; J: TRBJ2-2; V: TRBV29-1; D: NA; CDR3: SVTGTDYTGELF
size: NA; J: TRBJ2-5; V: TRBV29-1; D: NA; CDR3: SGIIQGMETQY
size: NA; J: TRBJ2-2; V: TRBV7-8; D: NA; CDR3: ASSPVLPNTGELF
size: few; J: TRBJ2-5; V: TRBV29-1; D: TRBD1; CDR3: SAVGQGDQY
size: NA; J: TRBJ2-1; V: TRBV29-1; D: NA; CDR3: SVEDIEREQF
size: few; J: TRBJ1-2; V: TRBV29-1; D: NA; CDR3: SDRPPANYGYT
size: few; J: TRBJ2-1; V: TRBV7-9; D: NA; CDR3: ASSPPLGEVKYNEQF
size: NA; J: TRBJ2-5; V: TRBV11-2; D: TRBD1; CDR3: ASSFGQGQETQY
size: NA; J: TRBJ2-1; V: TRBV6-5; D: TRBD2; CDR3: ASSYGGGSYNEQF